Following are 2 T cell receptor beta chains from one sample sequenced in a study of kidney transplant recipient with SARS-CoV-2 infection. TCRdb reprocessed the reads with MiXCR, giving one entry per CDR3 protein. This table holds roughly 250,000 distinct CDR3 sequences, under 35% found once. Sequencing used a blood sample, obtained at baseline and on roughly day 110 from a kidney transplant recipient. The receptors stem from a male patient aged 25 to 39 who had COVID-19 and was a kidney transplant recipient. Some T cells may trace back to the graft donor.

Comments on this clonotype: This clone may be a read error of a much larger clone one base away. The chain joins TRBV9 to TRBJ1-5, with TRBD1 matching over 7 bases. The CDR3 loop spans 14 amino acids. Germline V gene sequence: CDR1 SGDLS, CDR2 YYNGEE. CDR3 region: CAGSLGTDNQPQHF. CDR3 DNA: TGTGCCGGCAGCCTCGGGACAGACAATCAGCCCCAGCATTTT. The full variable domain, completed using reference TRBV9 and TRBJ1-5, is DSGVTQTPKHLITATGQRVTLRCSPRSGDLSVYWYQQSLDQGLQFLIQYYNGEERAKGNILERFSAQQFPDLHSELNLSSLELGDSALYFCAGSLGTDNQPQHFGDGTRLSIL.

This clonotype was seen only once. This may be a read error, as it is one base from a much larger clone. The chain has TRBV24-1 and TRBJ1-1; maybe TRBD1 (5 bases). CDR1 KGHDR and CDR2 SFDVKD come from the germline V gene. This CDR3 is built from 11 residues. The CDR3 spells CATSWGGVASF. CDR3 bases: TGTGCCACCAGTTGGGGGGGGGTAGCTTCCTTT.